Each of the 31 T cell receptor beta chains below was sequenced from the same sample in a study of beta chain features in type 1 diabetes. cDNA synthesis used the whole RNA isolate, giving expressed TCRB sequences. The data were produced by immunoSEQ multiplex PCR, yet TCRdb's version contains in-frame clones alone and is incomplete. This table has roughly 610,000 clones, around 15% appearing once. Material: naive CD4+ T cells from blood. The receptors derive from a man younger than 30 in good health.

The chain combines TRBV11-2 with TRBJ1-6; D not resolved. Germline V gene sequence: CDR1 SGHAT, CDR2 FQNNGV. The CDR3 totals 14 residues. Deletions cut 1 base from V and 10 bases from J, with 11 bases between. The CDR3 sequence: CASSLGILGSPLHF. The CDR3 nucleotides read TGTGCCAGCAGCTTAGGAATCCTAGGCTCACCCCTCCACTTT.

The V call is TRBV2, the J call TRBJ2-7, with unresolved D. CDR3 length equals 14 residues. Trimming cost V 0 bases and J 0 bases, with 6 bases left between them. Germline CDR1 and CDR2: SNHLY and FYNNEI. The chain's CDR3 is CASSEAEYSYEQYF. The CDR3 coding sequence is TGTGCCAGCAGTGAAGCCGAGTACTCCTACGAGCAGTACTTC.

The V gene is TRBV7-9, the J gene TRBJ2-7, with D perhaps matching TRBD1 (5 bases). There are 14 residues in the CDR3. Trimming pared 1 base from V and 0 bases from J, leaving 7 bases between. The V gene's germline CDR1 is SEHNR and CDR2 FQNEAQ (reference sequence). CDR3 amino acids: CASSLEQASYEQYF. The CDR3 DNA sequence: TGTGCCAGCAGCTTAGAACAGGCCTCCTACGAGCAGTACTTC.

This clone was detected a few times. The chain joins TRBV9 to TRBJ2-7; D possibly corresponds to TRBD2 (5 bases). CDR3 length: 16 residues. Trimming removed 0 bases at V and 6 bases at J, with 19 bases between. CDR1 and CDR2 from the germline V gene are SGDLS and YYNGEE. The CDR3 region is CASSVGPSLLRGEQYF. As DNA, the CDR3 is TGTGCCAGCAGCGTAGGCCCTTCACTGCTTCGGGGCGAGCAGTACTTC.

This clone was observed a few times. The gene calls are TRBV9 and TRBJ1-4; D not resolved. Trimming took off 1 base at V and 0 bases at J, with 7 bases between the two ends. The CDR3 covers 15 residues. Per the germline V gene, CDR1 is SGDLS and CDR2 is YYNGEE. As DNA, the CDR3 is TGTGCCAGCAGCGTACAAGGAGCAACTAATGAAAAACTGTTTTTT. As protein: CASSVQGATNEKLFF.

The chain carries TRBV4-3 and TRBJ2-2; 9 bases fit TRBD1. This CDR3 region has 17 residues. Unmatched junction bases numbered 10, after V lost 4 bases and J lost 4 bases. Germline lookup yields CDR1 LGHNA and CDR2 YSLEER. This CDR3 reads CASSRPDRGSGTGELFF. The CDR3 DNA is TGCGCCAGCAGCCGACCCGACAGGGGGTCAGGCACCGGGGAGCTGTTTTTT.

The sample holds a few counts of this clone. This sequence joins TRBV19 and TRBJ2-3, with 10 positions matching TRBD1. The CDR3 has 15 amino acids. Germline V gene data show CDR1 as LNHDA and CDR2 as SQIVND (reference sequence). Trimming at V came to 8 bases and at J to 0 bases, leaving 5 bases not matched to a gene. The CDR3 DNA reads as TGTGCCAGTTGGGACAGGGGATACAGCACAGATACGCAGTATTTT. This gives the protein CASWDRGYSTDTQYF.

The chain uses TRBV6-5 and TRBJ1-1; TRBD1 might be the D (5 bases). CDR3 length: 14 amino acids. CDR1 and CDR2 from the germline V gene are MNHEY and SVGAGI. The V end was cut by 6 bases, the J end by 4 bases, with 15 bases between. The CDR3 bases are TGTGCCAGCAGATGGACGGACACTCGCACTGAAGCTTTCTTT. Translating gives CASRWTDTRTEAFF.

This clone was seen only a few times. The rearrangement joins TRBV11-1 to TRBJ2-1; D gene uncertain. In germline, CDR1 is SGHAT, CDR2 FQDESV (reference sequence). Trimming shortened V by 1 base and J by 9 bases, and 13 bases separated the two germline ends. The CDR3 has 14 residues. CDR3 coding DNA: TGTGCCAGCAGCTTAGGTCTGTCAAATCCTGAGCAGTTCTTC. Its protein is CASSLGLSNPEQFF.

The chain links TRBV6-1 to TRBJ2-1; 15 positions agree with TRBD2. CDR3 length: 14 residues. V lost 8 bases to trimming and J lost 9 bases; unmatched junction nucleotides: 5. Germline assignment: CDR1 MNHNS and CDR2 SASEGT. CDR3 loop: CASGLAGGPSEQFF. CDR3 sequence (DNA): TGTGCCAGCGGACTAGCGGGAGGGCCTTCTGAGCAGTTCTTC.

This clone was seen repeatedly, ten times or more. The V and J genes are TRBV10-3 and TRBJ2-2; tentatively, D is TRBD1 (6 bases). Germline lookup yields CDR1 ENHRY and CDR2 SYGVKD. The V end lost 4 bases, the J end lost 5 bases, and 11 bases lay between the germline ends. This CDR3 contains 14 residues. The CDR3 bases are TGTGCCATCAGTGCCACAGGGTATACCGGGGAGCTGTTTTTT. This gives the protein CAISATGYTGELFF.

On this clone: The sample holds other DNA sequences that translate to the same CDR3. The rearrangement joins TRBV19 to TRBJ2-7; the D call may be TRBD1 or TRBD2 (5 bases each). Trimming shortened V by 1 base and J by 3 bases, and 10 bases separated the two germline ends. The germline V gene encodes CDR1 LNHDA and CDR2 SQIVND (reference sequence). This CDR3 has 14 residues. CDR3 residues: CASSIVAGSYEQYF. The CDR3 bases are TGTGCCAGTAGTATAGTGGCAGGGAGCTACGAGCAGTACTTC.

This clone was counted between two and nine times. The rearrangement joins TRBV7-2 to TRBJ1-5; D is perhaps TRBD1 (6 bases). Germline CDR1 reads SGHTA; CDR2 reads FQGNSA. Trimming took off 0 bases at V and 7 bases at J, with 10 bases between the two ends. The CDR3 totals 14 residues. This CDR3 is CASSLATGAQPQHF. The DNA of the CDR3 is TGTGCCAGCAGCTTAGCGACGGGGGCACAGCCCCAGCATTTT.

The rearrangement links TRBV9 to TRBJ2-5; TRBD1 might be the D (5 bases). Per the germline V gene, CDR1 is SGDLS and CDR2 is YYNGEE. This CDR3 contains 13 residues. V lost 0 bases and J lost 4, with 7 bases in between. The CDR3 DNA sequence: TGTGCCAGCAGCGTAGAAGGGGTAGAGACCCAGTACTTC. This translates into CASSVEGVETQYF.

About this clone: This sample also contains other DNA sequences that code for the same CDR3. The V call is TRBV7-9, the J call TRBJ2-6; D not resolved. The germline V and J ends were trimmed by 0 bases and 1 base, with 4 bases remaining between them. The CDR3 has 15 residues. The V gene's germline CDR1 is SEHNR and CDR2 FQNEAQ (reference sequence). This CDR3 is CASSLARSGANVLTF. In DNA, the CDR3 is TGTGCCAGCAGCTTAGCCAGGTCTGGGGCCAACGTCCTGACTTTC.

The chain couples TRBV12-2 to TRBJ1-5; TRBD1 is the table's D call, not checked against the DNA. TRBV12-2 is designated a pseudogene. The CDR3 consists of 17 residues. The DNA for the CDR3 is TGTGCAAGTCGCTTGGGCGGGACAGACTATAGCAATCAGCCCCAGCATTTT. This translates into CASRLGGTDYSNQPQHF.

This chain links TRBV15 with TRBJ2-1; 7 bases map to TRBD1. This CDR3 is 16 amino acids long. Germline CDR1 and CDR2: LNHNV and YYDKDF (reference sequence). J gave up 4 bases and V 6 bases, and 12 bases lay outside the gene matches. The CDR3 coding sequence is TGTGCCACCAGAGTCCTAGGGGGCACCTTTTACAATGAGCAGTTCTTC. Translation: CATRVLGGTFYNEQFF.

The chain's CDR3 is CASSLWKGVDNEQFF. In DNA, the CDR3 is TGTGCCAGCAGCTTGTGGAAGGGGGTCGACAATGAGCAGTTCTTC. This chain uses TRBV5-6 with TRBJ2-1; D is possibly TRBD1 (6 bases). The CDR3 totals 15 residues. Germline lookup yields CDR1 SGHDT and CDR2 YYEEEE. The V end was cut by 1 base, the J end by 5 bases, with 13 bases between. The variable domain in full, completed from reference TRBV5-6 and TRBJ2-1, reads DAGVTQSPTHLIKTRGQQVTLRCSPKSGHDTVSWYQQALGQGPQFIFQYYEEEERQRGNFPDRFSGHQFPNYSSELNVNALLLGDSALYLCASSLWKGVDNEQFFGPGTRLTVL.

This clone was observed a handful of times. This CDR3 is also generated by other DNA sequences in the sample. The chain links TRBV18 to TRBJ2-5; no firm D call. The CDR3 consists of 14 residues. Germline V gene sequence: CDR1 KGHSH, CDR2 LQKENI. The V end was cut by 3 bases, the J end by 4 bases, with 12 bases between. The CDR3: CASSPGRAGETQYF. DNA for the CDR3: TGTGCCAGCTCACCCGGCAGAGCCGGAGAGACCCAGTACTTC.

The table lists this clone with a few counts. The V call is TRBV9, the J call TRBJ1-3; 10 nucleotides line up with TRBD1. With 2 bases clipped from V and 2 bases from J, the junction kept 4 bases outside the gene matches. CDR3 length: 16 residues. The germline CDR1 and CDR2 sequences are SGDLS and YYNGEE. The CDR3 loop is CASSVPGQGAGNTIYF. The CDR3 nucleotides read TGTGCCAGCAGCGTCCCCGGACAGGGGGCTGGAAACACCATATATTTT.

This clone was recorded a few times. The chain links TRBV4-1 to TRBJ1-6, with D hard to call. Trimming removed 0 bases at V and 10 bases at J, with 16 bases between. Looked up from germline, CDR1 is MGHRA and CDR2 is YSYEKL. The CDR3 sequence is 16 residues long. The CDR3 loop reads CASSQEHSALRSPLHF. DNA of the CDR3: TGCGCCAGCAGCCAAGAACATTCGGCCCTTAGATCACCCCTCCACTTT.

This clone was seen only a few times. The rearrangement joins TRBV7-2 to TRBJ2-7, with D unresolved. With 1 base removed from V and 2 bases from J, the gap between germline ends came to 6 bases. Germline CDR1 and CDR2: SGHTA and FQGNSA. The CDR3 loop spans 13 amino acids. In nucleotides, the CDR3 is TGTGCCAGCAGCTTAGTCGGCCCCTACGAGCAGTACTTC. Translated: CASSLVGPYEQYF.

This chain uses TRBV7-9 with TRBJ1-2; D is unresolved. Germline V gene data show CDR1 as SEHNR and CDR2 as FQNEAQ (reference sequence). V gave up 0 bases and J gave up 4 bases, with 12 bases separating them. CDR3 length equals 15 residues. Here the CDR3 reads CASSLAGRILYGYTF. CDR3 DNA sequence: TGTGCCAGCAGCTTAGCAGGACGGATCCTCTATGGCTACACCTTC.

The CDR3 nucleotides read TGTGCCAGTAGTACTGGGACAGGACGGAGGGACACAGATACGCAGTATTTT. Translated, it gives CASSTGTGRRDTDTQYF. The chain links TRBV19 to TRBJ2-3; 8 bases map to TRBD1. Germline CDR1 and CDR2: LNHDA and SQIVND (reference sequence). V was clipped by 4 bases and J by 2 bases; unmatched bases: 11. This CDR3 region has 17 residues.

J is TRBJ2-4 and V is TRBV4-1, with 7 bases matching TRBD2. V lost 2 bases, J lost 0 bases, and 4 bases stayed unmatched. The CDR3 runs to 16 residues. Germline-derived CDR1 and CDR2 are MGHRA and YSYEKL. CDR3 sequence: CASSQLAVIAKNIQYF. CDR3 nucleotide sequence: TGCGCCAGCAGCCAACTAGCGGTTATAGCCAAAAACATTCAGTACTTC.

This clone came up a few times. Other DNA sequences in the sample encode the same CDR3. This chain joins TRBV20-1 and TRBJ1-1; D call uncertain. With 3 bases removed from V and 2 bases from J, the gap between germline ends came to 4 bases. The CDR3 is 11 residues long. Germline V gene lookup returns CDR1 DFQATT and CDR2 SNEGSKA (reference sequence). The CDR3 sequence: CSARRNTEAFF. In DNA form, the CDR3 reads TGCAGTGCTAGGAGAAACACTGAAGCTTTCTTT.

The chain uses TRBV7-2 and TRBJ2-5, with D hard to call. There are 15 residues in the CDR3. With 1 base removed from V and 4 bases from J, the gap between germline ends came to 13 bases. In germline, CDR1 is SGHTA, CDR2 FQGNSA. The CDR3 bases are TGTGCCAGCAGCTTAGGGAAAGGGTACGGAGAGACCCAGTACTTC. This encodes CASSLGKGYGETQYF.

The table lists this clone with a few counts. The chain has TRBV28 and TRBJ2-5; the D call may be TRBD1 or TRBD2 (5 bases each). The V gene's germline CDR1 is MDHEN and CDR2 SYDVKM. V was shortened by 5 bases and J by 0 bases, with 16 bases between the two germline ends. This CDR3 spans 16 amino acids. As DNA, the CDR3 is TGTGCCAGCAGTGGGGGTGCTTGGAGCTACCAAGAGACCCAGTACTTC. It translates to CASSGGAWSYQETQYF. The full variable domain, rest sourced from reference TRBV28 and TRBJ2-5, is DVKVTQSSRYLVKRTGEKVFLECVQDMDHENMFWYRQDPGLGLRLIYFSYDVKMKEKGDIPEGYSVSREKKERFSLILESASTNQTSMYLCASSGGAWSYQETQYFGPGTRLLVL.

CDR3 DNA sequence: TGCGCCAGCAGCTACTCGACTAGCCGACCCGTCGGGACCCAGTACTTC. Protein: CASSYSTSRPVGTQYF. The chain links TRBV5-1 to TRBJ2-5; 7 nucleotides agree with TRBD2. The CDR3 sequence is 16 residues long. The germline V gene encodes CDR1 SGHRS and CDR2 YFSETQ. Trimming cost V 3 bases and J 7 bases; bases outside gene matches: 15.

The CDR3 region is CACSGTPGRSVEQFF. CDR3 nucleotide sequence: TGTGCCTGCTCGGGGACACCGGGCCGGTCGGTTGAGCAGTTCTTC. The chain employs TRBV19 and TRBJ2-1, with D perhaps matching TRBD1 (6 bases). The CDR3 totals 15 residues. The germline CDR1 and CDR2 sequences are LNHDA and SQIVND (reference sequence). V was trimmed by 11 bases and J by 9 bases, leaving 26 bases between them.

The rearrangement links TRBV5-1 to TRBJ2-6, with D uncertain. This CDR3 is built from 13 residues. V was trimmed by 2 bases and J by 3 bases, leaving 3 bases between them. CDR1 and CDR2 from the germline V gene are SGHRS and YFSETQ. This chain's CDR3 is CASSFFGANVLTF. As DNA, the CDR3 is TGCGCCAGCAGCTTCTTTGGGGCCAACGTCCTGACTTTC.